Listed below are T cell receptor beta chains from one sample, sequenced in a study of blood T cell repertoires in COVID-19. The protocol was immunoSEQ multiplex PCR, while the TCRdb copy is restricted to in-frame clones and leaves out a portion. This sample yields about 29,000 clones, of which around four fifths are seen a single time; approximately 8.6% belongs to the top ten. Input material: peripheral blood. These receptors came from a woman in her 70s with active or convalescent COVID-19. Both conserved end residues are part of each CDR3. Fields, in order: CDR3 protein, CDR3 DNA, V gene, clone size, J gene, D gene. The D gene is left open where the match is weak. For some rows the clone size is stated as once, few or many, or as a class when expanded; others skip it.

cdr3_aa: CASSVVGGTEAFF
cdr3_nt: TGTGCCAGCAGTGTCGTGGGGGGCACTGAAGCTTTCTTT
v_call: TRBV6-4
clone_size: -
j_call: TRBJ1-1
d_call: -

cdr3_aa: CASSRSAGGIYEQYF
cdr3_nt: TGTGCCAGCAGCCGATCGGCAGGGGGCATCTACGAGCAGTACTTC
v_call: TRBV7-3
clone_size: -
j_call: TRBJ2-7
d_call: TRBD1

cdr3_aa: CASSPRVGGAGREQYF
cdr3_nt: TGTGCCAGCAGCCCGCGAGTGGGGGGTGCCGGGCGCGAGCAGTACTTC
v_call: TRBV5-6
clone_size: -
j_call: TRBJ2-7
d_call: -

cdr3_aa: CASSPEGGNYGYTF
cdr3_nt: TGTGCCAGTAGTCCCGAAGGAGGTAACTATGGCTACACCTTC
v_call: TRBV19
clone_size: once
j_call: TRBJ1-2
d_call: -

cdr3_aa: CASSFRLEKLFF
cdr3_nt: TGTGCCAGCAGTTTCCGACTTGAAAAACTGTTTTTT
v_call: TRBV12-3/TRBV12-4
clone_size: -
j_call: TRBJ1-4
d_call: -

cdr3_aa: CASSVFGTEYEQYF
cdr3_nt: TGTGCCAGCAGCGTATTCGGGACAGAGTACGAGCAGTACTTC
v_call: TRBV9
clone_size: -
j_call: TRBJ2-7
d_call: TRBD1

cdr3_aa: CASSTSRDRFQETQYF
cdr3_nt: TGTGCCAGCAGCACGTCCCGGGACAGATTCCAAGAGACCCAGTACTTC
v_call: TRBV7-2
clone_size: -
j_call: TRBJ2-5
d_call: TRBD1

cdr3_aa: CASKNTGLSGNTIYF
cdr3_nt: TGTGCCAGCAAAAATACGGGACTCTCTGGAAACACCATATATTTT
v_call: TRBV25-1
clone_size: -
j_call: TRBJ1-3
d_call: -

cdr3_aa: CAWSENLAGKTDTQYF
cdr3_nt: TGTGCCTGGAGTGAAAATTTAGCGGGAAAAACAGATACGCAGTATTTT
v_call: TRBV30
clone_size: -
j_call: TRBJ2-3
d_call: TRBD2

cdr3_aa: CASSPHGRVSSTEAFF
cdr3_nt: TGTGCCAGCAGTCCCCACGGGCGGGTTAGTAGCACTGAAGCTTTCTTT
v_call: TRBV6-2/TRBV6-3
clone_size: -
j_call: TRBJ1-1
d_call: -

cdr3_aa: CASSPGQGAYNEKLFF
cdr3_nt: TGCGCCAGCAGCCCGGGACAGGGGGCCTATAATGAAAAACTGTTTTTT
v_call: TRBV5-1
clone_size: -
j_call: TRBJ1-4
d_call: TRBD1

cdr3_aa: CSVVLAGGLSGANVLIF
cdr3_nt: TGCAGCGTGGTATTAGCGGGAGGACTCTCTGGGGCCAACGTCCTGATTTTC
v_call: TRBV29-1
clone_size: -
j_call: TRBJ2-6
d_call: TRBD2

cdr3_aa: CARSGGGGAADTQYF
cdr3_nt: TGTGCCCGCAGCGGTGGGGGGGGAGCGGCAGATACGCAGTATTTT
v_call: TRBV9
clone_size: -
j_call: TRBJ2-3
d_call: TRBD2

cdr3_aa: CASSYYTSGGTDTQYF
cdr3_nt: TGTGCCAGCAGTTACTATACTAGCGGGGGGACAGATACGCAGTATTTT
v_call: TRBV6-5
clone_size: -
j_call: TRBJ2-3
d_call: TRBD2

cdr3_aa: CSVEFSALFQETQYF
cdr3_nt: TGCAGCGTTGAGTTCAGCGCCCTTTTCCAAGAGACCCAGTACTTC
v_call: TRBV29-1
clone_size: few
j_call: TRBJ2-5
d_call: -

cdr3_aa: CASSIESYTEAFF
cdr3_nt: TGTGCCAGCAGTATTGAGTCGTACACTGAAGCTTTCTTT
v_call: TRBV12-3/TRBV12-4
clone_size: -
j_call: TRBJ1-1
d_call: -

cdr3_aa: CASSSPLAVSSYNEQFF
cdr3_nt: TGTGCCAGCAGTTCCCCACTAGCGGTTAGCTCCTACAATGAGCAGTTCTTC
v_call: TRBV6-2/TRBV6-3
clone_size: once
j_call: TRBJ2-1
d_call: TRBD2

cdr3_aa: CASSPREGTGAVEKLFF
cdr3_nt: TGTGCCAGCAGCCCTCGTGAGGGGACAGGGGCGGTCGAAAAACTGTTTTTT
v_call: TRBV7-9
clone_size: -
j_call: TRBJ1-4
d_call: TRBD1

cdr3_aa: CAWSIGASYEQYF
cdr3_nt: TGTGCCTGGAGCATTGGGGCTTCCTACGAGCAGTACTTC
v_call: TRBV30
clone_size: -
j_call: TRBJ2-7
d_call: -

cdr3_aa: CASSPMGDRPYGYTF
cdr3_nt: TGTGCCAGCAGCCCAATGGGGGACAGACCTTATGGCTACACCTTC
v_call: TRBV9
clone_size: -
j_call: TRBJ1-2
d_call: TRBD1

cdr3_aa: CASSYSSGTGVLNTEAFF
cdr3_nt: TGTGCCAGCAGTTACTCATCTGGGACAGGGGTTTTGAACACTGAAGCTTTCTTT
v_call: TRBV6-2/TRBV6-3
clone_size: -
j_call: TRBJ1-1
d_call: TRBD1

cdr3_aa: CAWKQGKSYNSPLHF
cdr3_nt: TGTGCCTGGAAACAGGGTAAATCCTATAATTCACCCCTCCACTTT
v_call: TRBV30
clone_size: -
j_call: TRBJ1-6
d_call: -

cdr3_aa: CASSFGGADPNQPQHF
cdr3_nt: TGCGCCAGCAGCTTCGGGGGGGCCGACCCCAATCAGCCCCAGCATTTT
v_call: TRBV5-1
clone_size: -
j_call: TRBJ1-5
d_call: -

cdr3_aa: CASSSGNSYEQYF
cdr3_nt: TGCGCCAGCTCATCAGGGAACTCCTACGAGCAGTACTTC
v_call: TRBV5-1
clone_size: once
j_call: TRBJ2-7
d_call: -